What follows is one T cell receptor (beta chain) and its context. Its antigen is still unknown. Base-call qualities are not available, and no considerably larger clone is one nucleotide away. This sample is part of a study of T cells in localized non-small cell lung cancer (TCRdb year 2020). Some background on the complete study: Comparing tumors with uninvolved tumor-adjacent lungs, the study looked at the T cell repertoires of hundreds of patients with early-stage NSCLC. The cohort consisted of under 300 treatment-naive NSCLC patients whose localized lung tumors had been resected. A mean age of around 66 years was recorded for the NSCLC patients, of whom around 120 were male and about 100 were female.

The germline V gene specifies MNHEY as CDR1 and SVGAGI as CDR2. From the cysteine up to the phenylalanine, the CDR3 has a length of 13 residues. The CDR3 DNA has 39 bases and is translated from base 1. At the junction V is shortened by 5 bases and J by 9 bases, with 14 bases in between. At diagnosis, tumor, uninvolved tumor-adjacent lung and peripheral blood were collected and then preserved as a mix of FFPE and fresh-frozen material. For TCR repertoire profiling, blood samples were analyzed in the form of peripheral blood mononuclear cells. The immunoSEQ Assay was used to sequence TCR beta CDR3 regions from DNA. Concerning the study's data processing: To compute T cell density, TCR beta template counts were normalized to usable DNA, which was estimated by amplifying housekeeping genes. The preseqR package was used to estimate richness by extrapolating to 400,000 templates for PBMC samples and to 120,000 templates for tissue samples. Clonality was defined by subtracting Pielou's evenness from one. Tissue-enriched TCRs were identified through differential abundance testing performed on productive amino-acid clonotypes, with a minimum total count of 5 and an alpha of 0.1. The Jaccard Index and the Morisita Overlap Index were used to measure repertoire overlap between compartments. GLIPH grouped TCR beta CDR3s together with public tetramer-defined viral CDR3s, and a viral motif had to include at least three viral sequences and show V-gene enrichment. The clones in this table, taken by TCRdb from immuneACCESS, are in-frame only. Not every clone is retained; where verified, under half of the shortfall comes from an unresolved V gene, and the cause of the rest is unknown. That table gives V, J and clone size, and the DNA gave D and trimming. In all, the sample holds roughly 36,000 clones, and about four fifths of those were seen once. About 35% of the sample is in the top ten clones.

Results the study describes overall, beyond this receptor: Higher T cell density in blood was associated with longer overall survival, whereas higher clonality in adjacent lung was associated with shorter survival. Uninvolved tumor-adjacent lung showed the highest T cell clonality, higher than tumor, which suggests more focused antigenic responses in the adjacent lung. Because the study design was exploratory, TCR variables were selected using unadjusted p-values without false-discovery rate correction. Multi-region tumor sequencing was not performed, so intratumor heterogeneity could not be excluded. Of the top 100 tumor clones, a median of 57 were detected in paired uninvolved adjacent lung; 28 were also among that lung's top 100.

Sequenced here: PBMCs, sampled before any cancer treatment. The chain was built from TRBV6-5 and TRBJ2-1; the D gene is perhaps TRBD1, from 5 matching bases. The sequence came from a woman aged 35 to 70 with stage II squamous cell lung carcinoma. The CDR3 in this case is CASSRLGASEQFF. The DNA sequence is TGTGCCAGCAGTCGGCTAGGGGCGAGTGAGCAGTTCTTC.